One and the same sample provided the 10 T cell receptor beta chains below, sequenced in a study of graft-versus-host responses after intestinal transplantation. Antigens for these TCRs are unknown. Only in-frame clones appear in the TCRdb table, and some are missing; sequencing was by immunoSEQ multiplex PCR. Among about 71,000 clones listed, around 95% were seen once. Sequences were derived from unstimulated CD8+ T cells sorted from spleen or lymph node cells, sampled before intestinal transplant. Every receptor here comes from a human donor who received an intestinal transplant.

The V gene is TRBV30, the J gene TRBJ2-7, with D perhaps matching TRBD1 or TRBD2 (5 bases each). V lost 0 bases and J lost 2, with 8 bases in between. The length of the CDR3 is 13 residues. The germline gives CDR1 GTSNPN, CDR2 SVGIG (reference sequence). The CDR3: CAWSVGGTYEQYF. The CDR3 DNA is TGTGCCTGGAGTGTTGGGGGAACCTACGAGCAGTACTTC. The variable domain in full, with the rest retrieved from reference TRBV30 and TRBJ2-7, is SQTIHQWPATLVQPVGSPLSLECTVEGTSNPNLYWYRQAAGRGLQLLFYSVGIGQISSEVPQNLSASRPQDRQFILSSKKLLLSDSGFYLCAWSVGGTYEQYFGPGTRLTVT.

This clone was seen a handful of times. The CDR3 bases are TGTGCCAGCGGGACGGTGACCTACGAGCAGTACTTC. Its translation is CASGTVTYEQYF. This rearrangement joins TRBV6-5 to TRBJ2-7; perhaps D is TRBD1 or TRBD2 (5 bases each). V was shortened by 8 bases and J by 2 bases, with 10 bases between the two germline ends. The CDR3 covers 12 residues. From germline, CDR1 is MNHEY and CDR2 SVGAGI.

The chain combines TRBV7-9 with TRBJ2-3; TRBD1 matches 12 bases. Germline assignment: CDR1 SEHNR and CDR2 FQNEAQ (reference sequence). With V trimmed by 2 bases and J by 3 bases, 9 bases remained unmatched. This CDR3 contains 18 residues. The CDR3 loop reads CASSLPPGTGGLTDTQYF. In DNA, the CDR3 is TGTGCCAGCAGCTTACCCCCCGGGACAGGGGGCTTGACAGATACGCAGTATTTT.

As DNA, the CDR3 is TGTGCCAGCAGTTTCCGACAGGTCTCCTACGAGCAGTACTTC. Protein sequence: CASSFRQVSYEQYF. This chain joins TRBV6-6 and TRBJ2-7; D might be TRBD1 (6 bases). CDR1 and CDR2 from the germline V gene are MNHNY and SVGAGI (reference sequence). V was clipped by 4 bases and J by 0 bases, with 10 bases between them. The CDR3 is 14 amino acids.

The rearrangement links TRBV28 to TRBJ1-1, with TRBD1 matching 8 bases. The CDR3 totals 13 residues. The germline CDR1 and CDR2 sequences are MDHEN and SYDVKM. V lost 8 bases, J lost 0 bases, and 2 bases stayed unmatched. The CDR3, as DNA: TGTGCCAGCGGACAGGGAATGAACACTGAAGCTTTCTTT. Its protein is CASGQGMNTEAFF.

The V call is TRBV5-1, the J call TRBJ2-7; the match to TRBD2 covers 13 bases. Looked up from germline, CDR1 is SGHRS and CDR2 is YFSETQ. This CDR3 is 18 amino acids long. V lost 5 bases, J lost 2 bases, and 13 bases stayed unmatched. Here the CDR3 DNA reads TGCGCCAGCAGTCCGGGACTAGCGGGACCCTCCTCGACCTACGAGCAGTACTTC. Translating it yields CASSPGLAGPSSTYEQYF. The full variable domain, its missing parts supplied by reference TRBV5-1 and TRBJ2-7, is KAGVTQTPRYLIKTRGQQVTLSCSPISGHRSVSWYQQTPGQGLQFLFEYFSETQRNKGNFPGRFSGRQFSNSRSEMNVSTLELGDSALYLCASSPGLAGPSSTYEQYFGPGTRLTVT.

J is TRBJ2-4 and V is TRBV7-9; no clear D. The V gene lost 5 bases and the J gene lost 2 bases, with 16 bases spanning the gap. Looked up from germline, CDR1 is SEHNR and CDR2 is FQNEAQ (reference sequence). This CDR3 has 16 amino acids. The DNA of the CDR3 is TGTGCCAGCAGCCCGGACCGGGTTTGGACCAAAAACATTCAGTACTTC. Translated, it gives CASSPDRVWTKNIQYF.

As DNA, the CDR3 is TGTGCCAGCAGCGCCCAATCCTACAATGAGCAGTTCTTC. Its protein is CASSAQSYNEQFF. The chain links TRBV11-3 to TRBJ2-1, with D unresolved. The CDR3 spans 13 residues. Germline CDR1 and CDR2: SGHNT and YENEEA. Trimming took off 5 bases at V and 1 base at J, with 6 bases between the two ends.

This clone appeared a few times. The V gene is TRBV27, the J gene TRBJ1-2; unclear D gene. Looked up from germline, CDR1 is MNHEY and CDR2 is SMNVEV (reference sequence). CDR3 length equals 16 residues. V was pared by 0 bases and J by 0 bases, with 11 bases between. The CDR3 nucleotides read TGTGCCAGCAGTTTATCACAAAGTTCGGCTAACTATGGCTACACCTTC. Translated, it gives CASSLSQSSANYGYTF.

The chain links TRBV5-1 to TRBJ2-1; TRBD2 is a possible D gene (6 bases). CDR1 SGHRS and CDR2 YFSETQ come from the germline V gene. V was trimmed by 4 bases and J by 2 bases, leaving 19 bases between them. CDR3 length: 17 residues. Here the CDR3 reads CASSRPWGGQTYNEQFF. As DNA, the CDR3 is TGCGCCAGCAGCCGCCCTTGGGGAGGTCAAACCTACAATGAGCAGTTCTTC.